Presented here are 22 T cell receptor beta chains from one specimen sequenced in a study of T-cell memory formation after mild COVID-19. Via MiXCR, TCRdb re-called the 5' RACE reads, giving one row per CDR3 protein. Here the sample spans around 410,000 distinct CDR3 sequences, 20% to 30% being singletons. Sequencing input: PBMCs or a T cell subset sorted from them (not recorded which). The receptors were sampled from an adult woman who had mild COVID-19 (a few samples of this study predate the infection). Cell type and time point are not known.

The table lists this clonotype with a few counts. This rearrangement joins TRBV20-1 to TRBJ2-1; a weak D match, TRBD1 (6 bases). The germline V and J ends were trimmed by 0 bases and 12 bases, with 12 bases remaining between them. The CDR3 sequence is 12 residues long. In germline, CDR1 is DFQATT, CDR2 SNEGSKA (reference sequence). CDR3 bases: TGCAGTGCTAGAGATCAGGGGATTGGGCAGTTCTTC. Translated, it gives CSARDQGIGQFF.

The V and J genes are TRBV12-5 and TRBJ1-1; the D is unclear. The CDR3 covers 13 residues. Trimming took 5 bases from V and 7 from J, leaving 14 bases between them. Germline V gives CDR1 LGHNT, CDR2 FRNRAP. In nucleotides, the CDR3 is TGTGCTAGTGGTCCCAGATTGTGTTTTGAAGCTTTCTTT. Encoded protein: CASGPRLCFEAFF.

This clonotype was observed a handful of times. The V call is TRBV7-7, the J call TRBJ2-2, with 8 bases that match TRBD1. This CDR3 comprises 15 residues. Germline V gene lookup returns CDR1 SSHAT and CDR2 FNYEAQ (reference sequence). The V gene end was trimmed by 0 bases and the J gene end by 7 bases; junction bases not matched to a gene: 4. The CDR3 reads CASSLAQGVVGELFF. The CDR3 DNA sequence: TGTGCCAGCAGCTTAGCACAGGGGGTCGTCGGGGAGCTGTTTTTT.

This clonotype was recorded a few times. The chain uses TRBV15 and TRBJ2-5; maybe TRBD1 (5 bases). Germline values: CDR1 LNHNV, CDR2 YYDKDF (reference sequence). Trimming removed 3 bases from V and 2 bases from J, with 10 bases in between. This CDR3 has 14 residues. This CDR3 is CATSRGKGQETQYF. DNA of the CDR3: TGTGCCACCAGCAGGGGCAAGGGGCAAGAGACCCAGTACTTC.

The genes are TRBV9 and TRBJ1-2; D may be TRBD1 (6 bases). The CDR3 sequence is 16 residues long. The V end was cut by 0 bases, the J end by 3 bases, with 15 bases between. The V gene's germline CDR1 is SGDLS and CDR2 YYNGEE. This CDR3 is CASSVGMRDTYYGYTF. DNA for the CDR3: TGTGCCAGCAGCGTAGGAATGAGGGACACCTACTATGGCTACACCTTC.

The V and J genes are TRBV6-6 and TRBJ1-1; 10 bases line up with TRBD1. The V gene end was trimmed by 5 bases and the J gene end by 11 bases; junction bases not matched to a gene: 8. The CDR3 is 13 residues long. Germline CDR1 is MNHNY and CDR2 is SVGAGI (reference sequence). CDR3 nucleotide sequence: TGTGCCAGCAGTGCCTTGGGGACAGGGGTTGCTTTCTTT. Translation gives CASSALGTGVAFF.

This clonotype was observed at least ten times. This chain links TRBV6-6 with TRBJ2-5; D is perhaps TRBD1 (5 bases). Per the germline V gene, CDR1 is MNHNY and CDR2 is SVGAGI (reference sequence). V was clipped by 2 bases and J by 5 bases, with 9 bases between them. The CDR3 sequence is 13 residues long. In DNA, the CDR3 is TGTGCCAGCAGTTACGGGGCCAGGGAGACCCAGTACTTC. Protein: CASSYGARETQYF.

This clonotype has more than one count but fewer than ten. The chain couples TRBV6-5 to TRBJ2-3; TRBD2 aligns across 7 bases. The ends lost 4 bases at V and 3 bases at J; junction bases unmatched: 7. Germline CDR1 MNHEY, CDR2 SVGAGI. This CDR3 comprises 15 residues. Here the CDR3 DNA reads TGTGCCAGCAGTTCCACCCAGGGAGGGACAGATACGCAGTATTTT. Translation: CASSSTQGGTDTQYF.

This clonotype has ten or more counts. The chain carries TRBV12-3 or TRBV12-4 and TRBJ2-3; D may match TRBD1 or TRBD2 (5 bases each). V lost 6 bases to trimming and J lost 0 bases, with 31 bases between them. The CDR3 sequence is 21 residues long. The CDR3, as DNA: TGTGCCAGCAGCAGTTTAAAATTCGGGACGGAGACCGTCTCTAGCACAGATACGCAGTATTTT. It specifies CASSSLKFGTETVSSTDTQYF.

This clonotype occurred a few times. The V gene is TRBV10-3, the J gene TRBJ2-3; 9 bases are a match to TRBD2. There are 15 residues in the CDR3. V was clipped by 3 bases and J by 2 bases; unmatched bases: 3. CDR1 ENHRY and CDR2 SYGVKD come from the germline V gene. CDR3 sequence: CAISELAGYTDTQYF. The DNA for the CDR3 is TGTGCCATCAGTGAACTAGCGGGCTACACAGATACGCAGTATTTT.

This clonotype was seen a few times. The V and J genes are TRBV20-1 and TRBJ2-1; D could derive from TRBD1 or TRBD2 (5 bases each). V gave up 3 bases and J gave up 5 bases, with 11 bases separating them. Per germline, CDR1 DFQATT and CDR2 SNEGSKA (reference sequence). The CDR3 has 13 amino acids. In DNA form, the CDR3 reads TGCAGTGCTAGGGGGGACCCCAACAATGAGCAGTTCTTC. This translates into CSARGDPNNEQFF.

This clonotype occurred a few times. V usage is TRBV27 and J usage is TRBJ1-2, with D possibly being TRBD1 (5 bases). V lost 3 bases, J lost 2 bases, and 10 bases lay in between. This CDR3 spans 14 amino acids. The germline V gene has CDR1 MNHEY and CDR2 SMNVEV (reference sequence). Here the CDR3 reads CASSLDNSNYGYTF. The CDR3, as DNA: TGTGCCAGCAGTTTGGACAACTCAAACTATGGCTACACCTTC.

The chain joins TRBV20-1 to TRBJ1-4; TRBD1 agrees at 7 bases. Germline trimming cut 1 base from V and 6 bases from J; bases unmatched to any gene: 8. This CDR3 has 15 amino acids. The germline CDR1 and CDR2 sequences are DFQATT and SNEGSKA (reference sequence). The chain's CDR3 is CSARVETGIDEKLFF. DNA of the CDR3: TGCAGTGCTAGAGTTGAGACAGGGATAGATGAAAAACTGTTTTTT.

This chain connects TRBV10-3 to TRBJ2-7; D is tentatively TRBD1 or TRBD2 (5 bases each). The CDR3 sequence is 17 residues long. The germline V and J ends were trimmed by 0 bases and 1 base, with 16 bases remaining between them. CDR1 and CDR2 (germline): ENHRY, SYGVKD. The CDR3 DNA is TGTGCCATCAGTGAGTCGGCAACTCCGGGACCTTCCTACGAGCAGTACTTC. It encodes CAISESATPGPSYEQYF.

The chain has TRBV6-1 and TRBJ2-7; TRBD2 matches at 8 bases. The CDR3 length is 16 residues. CDR1 MNHNS and CDR2 SASEGT come from the germline V gene. Trimming removed 2 bases from V and 1 base from J; junction bases left unmatched: 7. CDR3 sequence reads: CASSESKRERSYEQYF. The DNA of the CDR3 is TGTGCCAGCAGTGAATCAAAGCGGGAGCGGTCCTACGAGCAGTACTTC.

This clonotype was counted only a few times. The chain recombines TRBV18 with TRBJ1-5; D unresolved. CDR3 length: 15 amino acids. The germline CDR1 and CDR2 sequences are KGHSH and LQKENI. Trimming left V 2 bases short and J 2 bases short, with 10 bases between. CDR3 coding DNA: TGTGCCAGCTCACCAACCGGCCTCCGCAATCAGCCCCAGCATTTT. It yields the protein CASSPTGLRNQPQHF. Supplemented by reference TRBV18 and TRBJ1-5, the full variable domain reads NAGVMQNPRHLVRRRGQEARLRCSPMKGHSHVYWYRQLPEEGLKFMVYLQKENIIDESGMPKERFSAEFPKEGPSILRIQQVVRGDSAAYFCASSPTGLRNQPQHFGDGTRLSIL.

The chain employs TRBV4-2 and TRBJ1-3, with D unresolved. Trimming left V 1 base short and J 0 bases short, with 16 bases between. Germline CDR1 is LGHNA and CDR2 is YNFKEQ. This CDR3 is built from 18 residues. The CDR3, as DNA: TGTGCCAGCAGCCAAGGATTGAGTACTGGCTACTCTGGAAACACCATATATTTT. Its protein is CASSQGLSTGYSGNTIYF.

This clonotype was observed a handful of times. The chain couples TRBV4-3 to TRBJ2-7, with a tentative D call TRBD2 (6 bases). The CDR3 loop spans 13 amino acids. CDR1 and CDR2 from the germline V gene are LGHNA and YSLEER. V was clipped by 1 base and J by 4 bases, with 8 bases between them. CDR3 bases: TGCGCCAGCAGCCAAGCAGCGGGTTACGAGCAGTACTTC. Protein product: CASSQAAGYEQYF.

A few counts support this clonotype. The chain has TRBV6-2 or TRBV6-3 and TRBJ1-2; weak D call: TRBD1 (5 bases). There are 14 residues in the CDR3. The germline V gene has CDR1 MNHEY and CDR2 SVGEGT. Trimming stripped 1 base from V and 6 bases from J, with 12 bases between. The CDR3: CASSYFSGTDGYTF. As DNA, the CDR3 is TGTGCCAGCAGTTACTTTTCGGGGACTGATGGCTACACCTTC.

V and J are TRBV6-6 and TRBJ2-7, with 7 bases lining up with TRBD1. CDR3 length: 14 residues. V lost 5 bases, J lost 0 bases, and 4 bases stayed unmatched. Germline V gene lookup returns CDR1 MNHNY and CDR2 SVGAGI (reference sequence). The CDR3 coding sequence is TGTGCCAGCAGTGACAGGGAGAGCTCCTACGAGCAGTACTTC. Translation gives CASSDRESSYEQYF.

This clonotype was found a few times. CDR3 amino acids: CASSLGRRVIGELFF. The CDR3 nucleotides are TGTGCCAGCAGTTTAGGCCGCAGGGTTATCGGGGAGCTGTTTTTT. The chain carries TRBV12-3 or TRBV12-4 and TRBJ2-2, with TRBD1 as a possible D gene (5 bases). The CDR3 is made up of 15 amino acids. The V and J ends lost 1 base and 7 bases respectively, with 13 bases between them.

This clonotype was seen more than once but under ten times. The genes are TRBV7-6 and TRBJ1-1; possible D gene TRBD1, 5 bases. Germline V CDR1 and CDR2: SGHVS, FNYEAQ. The CDR3 runs to 14 residues. V was pared by 3 bases and J by 7 bases, with 15 bases between. The CDR3 DNA is TGTGCCAGCAGCTTTCGTAGGGGCGGGGATGAAGCTTTCTTT. It translates to CASSFRRGGDEAFF.